The 3 T cell receptor beta chains below were found in one sample sequenced in a study of T cell responses to AZD1222 COVID-19 vaccine. The assay was immunoSEQ multiplex PCR, and TCRdb's table has in-frame clones only and misses some. The sample has 150,000 or so clones, 85% to 90% seen once. This specimen consisted of peripheral blood, obtained 28 days after the second AZD1222 dose. These receptors all stem from an adult who received the AZD1222 COVID-19 vaccine.

The V and J genes are TRBV5-1 and TRBJ2-1, with D unclear. V was cut by 0 bases and J by 4 bases, with 11 bases left in between. Germline CDR1 is SGHRS and CDR2 is YFSETQ. The CDR3 loop spans 15 amino acids. The CDR3 reads CASSLDVSRYNEQFF. The CDR3 DNA reads TGCGCCAGCAGCTTGGATGTTAGCCGGTACAATGAGCAGTTCTTC. Full variable domain (missing parts from reference TRBV5-1 and TRBJ2-1): KAGVTQTPRYLIKTRGQQVTLSCSPISGHRSVSWYQQTPGQGLQFLFEYFSETQRNKGNFPGRFSGRQFSNSRSEMNVSTLELGDSALYLCASSLDVSRYNEQFFGPGTRLTVL.

In this sample, this clone turned up a few times. The V gene is TRBV11-2, the J gene TRBJ1-1; D call uncertain. Germline V gives CDR1 SGHAT, CDR2 FQNNGV. The V gene lost 0 bases and the J gene lost 3 bases, with 5 bases spanning the gap. There are 13 residues in the CDR3. The CDR3 reads CASSLDMYTEAFF. The CDR3 nucleotides are TGTGCCAGCAGCTTAGATATGTACACTGAAGCTTTCTTT.

V gene TRBV18 combines with J gene TRBJ1-3; 7 nucleotides align to TRBD1. Trimming removed 6 bases from V and 1 base from J; junction bases left unmatched: 9. Germline loops: CDR1 KGHSH, CDR2 LQKENI. This CDR3 comprises 16 residues. DNA of the CDR3: TGTGCCAGCTCCCTGGGACAGATCAATTCTGGAAACACCATATATTTT. Residues: CASSLGQINSGNTIYF.